The 17 T cell receptor beta chains below were found in one sample sequenced in a study of OX40 agonist ivuxolimab in advanced cancers. Repertoires were generated with immunoSEQ multiplex PCR, while TCRdb's copy carries only in-frame clones and drops some. The profile shows 45,000 to 60,000 clones, roughly nine tenths of them singletons. This specimen consisted of CD4+ or CD8+ T cells sorted from blood, obtained in a trial of the OX40 agonist ivuxolimab. Source of these receptors: an adult with an advanced solid tumor such as melanoma, head and neck, liver or kidney cancer.

Turning to this clone: Sequence at one end of the junction differs from germline and may be a read error. J is TRBJ2-7 and V is TRBV5-1; D perhaps matches TRBD2 (5 bases). Germline loops: CDR1 SGHRS, CDR2 YFSETQ. The length of the CDR3 is 15 residues. CDR3 region: CASNIGEFGTYERYF. Written as DNA, the CDR3 is TGCGCCAGCAATATCGGGGAATTTGGAACCTACGAGCGGTACTTC.

The chain has TRBV18 and TRBJ1-5; no definite D call. This CDR3 spans 15 amino acids. Germline assignment: CDR1 KGHSH and CDR2 LQKENI. Deletions cut 4 bases from V and 2 bases from J, with 12 bases between. Here the CDR3 DNA reads TGTGCCAGCTCACAAGGACGGGTGGGCAATCAGCCCCAGCATTTT. Encoded protein: CASSQGRVGNQPQHF.

The CDR3 is CASSGGSSGANVLTF. The CDR3 DNA reads TGTGCCAGCAGCGGAGGGAGCTCTGGGGCCAACGTCCTGACTTTC. The V and J genes are TRBV7-2 and TRBJ2-6; the D gene is possibly TRBD2 (6 bases). Trimming pared 5 bases from V and 0 bases from J, leaving 8 bases between. The length of the CDR3 is 15 residues. Germline V CDR1 and CDR2: SGHTA, FQGNSA.

The table lists this clone with a count of one. This sequence joins TRBV18 and TRBJ2-7; TRBD2 matches at 15 bases. The CDR3 is made up of 15 amino acids. With 5 bases clipped from V and 5 bases from J, the junction kept 4 bases outside the gene matches. The V gene's germline CDR1 is KGHSH and CDR2 LQKENI. CDR3 bases: TGTGCCAGCTCATCGGGACTAGCGGGAGGCGACGAGCAGTACTTC. Translating gives CASSSGLAGGDEQYF.

This clone was counted once. This rearrangement joins TRBV19 to TRBJ2-1; D ambiguous. The ends were cut back, 7 bases at V and 5 bases at J, with 15 bases in the middle. Germline V lookup: CDR1 LNHDA, CDR2 SQIVND (reference sequence). The CDR3 is 14 residues long. The CDR3 protein is CASMDGRRNNEQFF. The CDR3 DNA follows: TGTGCCAGTATGGATGGGCGCAGAAACAATGAGCAGTTCTTC.

The V gene is TRBV5-1, the J gene TRBJ1-6; D remains ambiguous. The CDR3 is 14 residues long. The V end lost 0 bases, the J end lost 9 bases, and 10 bases lay between the germline ends. Germline V gene sequence: CDR1 SGHRS, CDR2 YFSETQ. The CDR3 here is CASSLAIYGSPLHF. The CDR3, as DNA: TGCGCCAGCAGCTTGGCCATTTACGGTTCACCCCTCCACTTT.

The J gene is TRBJ1-5, the V gene TRBV19; tentative D call: TRBD1 (5 bases). Germline CDR1 and CDR2: LNHDA and SQIVND (reference sequence). V lost 2 bases to trimming and J lost 0 bases, with 11 bases between them. This CDR3 comprises 16 residues. The CDR3 is CASSIPGAYSNQPQHF. For the CDR3, the DNA is TGTGCCAGTAGTATACCCGGGGCTTATAGCAATCAGCCCCAGCATTTT.

A single count supports this clone. The chain carries TRBV2 and TRBJ1-5; D uncertain. Trimming removed 2 bases from V and 7 bases from J, with 12 bases in between. This CDR3 is built from 14 residues. CDR1 SNHLY and CDR2 FYNNEI come from the germline V gene. Here the CDR3 reads CASSELGIGQPQHF. For the CDR3, the DNA is TGTGCCAGCAGTGAATTGGGGATTGGGCAGCCCCAGCATTTT.

This sequence joins TRBV21-1 and TRBJ2-7; the table's D gene call, TRBD2, was not cross checked with the DNA. TRBV21-1 is reported as a pseudogene. The CDR3 runs to 14 residues. The CDR3 loop is CASSNRGRSYEQYF. CDR3 in DNA: TGTGCCAGCAGCAATCGGGGGAGGAGCTACGAGCAGTACTTC.

The V call is TRBV6-5, the J call TRBJ2-3; D ambiguous. V was cut by 2 bases and J by 0 bases, with 12 bases left in between. From germline, CDR1 is MNHEY and CDR2 SVGAGI. This CDR3 spans 16 amino acids. The CDR3 sequence: CASSYHAAISTDTQYF. The CDR3 DNA is TGTGCCAGCAGTTACCATGCAGCGATTAGCACAGATACGCAGTATTTT.

Worth noting for this clone: At the DNA level, this CDR3 is encoded by other sequences in the same sample as well. This chain connects TRBV28 to TRBJ2-7, with 7 nucleotides matching TRBD1. In germline, CDR1 is MDHEN, CDR2 SYDVKM. V was clipped by 2 bases and J by 2 bases; unmatched bases: 6. This CDR3 is 15 amino acids long. The CDR3 sequence is CASSLTSTGTYEQYF. The CDR3 DNA sequence: TGTGCCAGCAGTTTAACCTCGACAGGGACCTACGAGCAGTACTTC.

The V and J genes are TRBV7-4 and TRBJ2-7, with 11 bases aligning to TRBD1. The CDR3 runs to 14 residues. Losses at the gene ends were 5 bases for V and 2 bases for J; bases not matched to a gene: 2. Germline V lookup: CDR1 SGHVT, CDR2 SQSDAQ. The CDR3 DNA reads TGTGCCAGCAGCCTGGGACAGGGGGCCTACGAGCAGTACTTC. Encoded protein: CASSLGQGAYEQYF.

The chain uses TRBV4-3 and TRBJ1-2, with D perhaps matching TRBD1 (5 bases). Between the trimmed V and J ends, which lost 0 bases and 5 bases, there was a span of 13 bases. Germline V gene sequence: CDR1 LGHNA, CDR2 YSLEER. This CDR3 spans 15 amino acids. The CDR3 DNA sequence: TGCGCCAGCAGCCAAGAAGGAGGGGTACTATATGGCTACACCTTC. Amino acid sequence: CASSQEGGVLYGYTF.

The chain couples TRBV6-6 to TRBJ1-2; possible D gene TRBD1, 5 bases. Between the trimmed V and J ends, which lost 3 bases and 6 bases, there was a span of 14 bases. CDR1 is MNHNY, CDR2 SVGAGI, per germline (reference sequence). The CDR3 is made up of 14 amino acids. The CDR3: CASSYARGGDGYTF. Written as DNA, the CDR3 is TGTGCCAGCAGTTATGCAAGGGGAGGAGATGGCTACACCTTC.

The V and J genes are TRBV19 and TRBJ1-5; D gene unclear. Germline assignment: CDR1 LNHDA and CDR2 SQIVND (reference sequence). V was cut by 1 base and J by 5 bases, with 6 bases left in between. The CDR3 has 13 residues. The CDR3 DNA follows: TGTGCCAGTAGTATAGGCAGCGATCAGCCCCAGCATTTT. Residues: CASSIGSDQPQHF.

This chain connects TRBV5-5 to TRBJ1-1, with D maybe TRBD1 (5 bases). There are 16 residues in the CDR3. CDR1 SGHKS and CDR2 YYEKEE come from the germline V gene (reference sequence). The V end lost 4 bases, the J end lost 0 bases, and 16 bases lay between the germline ends. CDR3 region: CASSRQGALMNTEAFF. The CDR3 coding sequence is TGTGCCAGCAGCCGCCAGGGCGCCCTTATGAACACTGAAGCTTTCTTT.

V gene TRBV6-6 combines with J gene TRBJ2-7; TRBD1 aligns across 7 bases. V was clipped by 11 bases and J by 3 bases; unmatched bases: 4. Per germline, CDR1 MNHNY and CDR2 SVGAGI (reference sequence). The CDR3 is made up of 11 amino acids. CDR3 amino acids: CASGGNYEQYF. For the CDR3, the DNA is TGTGCCTCAGGGGGAAACTACGAGCAGTACTTC.